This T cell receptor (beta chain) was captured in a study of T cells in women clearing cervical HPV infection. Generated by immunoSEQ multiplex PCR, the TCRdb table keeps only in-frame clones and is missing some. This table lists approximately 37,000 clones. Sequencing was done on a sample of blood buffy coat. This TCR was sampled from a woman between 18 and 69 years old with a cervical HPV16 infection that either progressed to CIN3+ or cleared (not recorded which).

The CDR3 protein is CASSSVDRGTEAFF. Partial CDR3 DNA: TGTGCCAGCAGCTCCGTGGACAGGGGCACTGAA. The chain uses TRBV7-9 and TRBJ1-1; 9 positions match TRBD1. The CDR3 extends 3 residues past the end of the read, so its final part is completed from the germline J gene. Trimming at V came to 4 bases and at J to 4 bases, leaving 4 bases not matched to a gene. This CDR3 contains 14 residues. The germline V gene encodes CDR1 SEHNR and CDR2 FQNEAQ (reference sequence).